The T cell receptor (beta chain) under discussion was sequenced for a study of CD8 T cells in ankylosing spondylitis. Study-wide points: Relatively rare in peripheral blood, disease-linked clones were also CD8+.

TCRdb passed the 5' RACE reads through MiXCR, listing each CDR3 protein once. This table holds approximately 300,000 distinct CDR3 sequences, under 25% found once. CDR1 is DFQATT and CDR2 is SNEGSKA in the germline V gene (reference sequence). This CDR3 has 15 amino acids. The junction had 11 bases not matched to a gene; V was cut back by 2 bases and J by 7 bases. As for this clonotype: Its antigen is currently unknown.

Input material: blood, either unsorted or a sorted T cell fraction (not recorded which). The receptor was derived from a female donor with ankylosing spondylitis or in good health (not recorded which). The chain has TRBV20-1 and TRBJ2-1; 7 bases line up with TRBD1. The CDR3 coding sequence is TGCAGTGCTAGAAACAGGGGCCTGGGCTCGAATGAGCAGTTCTTC. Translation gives CSARNRGLGSNEQFF.